This T cell receptor beta chain is from a study of CD8+CD57+ T cells in acquired aplastic anemia. CDR3 length: 16 amino acids. Germline CDR1 and CDR2: LNHNV and YYDKDF (reference sequence). V was clipped by 5 bases and J by 7 bases; unmatched bases: 14. This clonotype was counted a few times. CDR3 and TCR beta VDJ profiling relied on genomic DNA as the template. MiXCR, applied by TCRdb to the reads, yields one record per CDR3 protein. The sample includes some 120,000 distinct CDR3 sequences, 55% to 70% of them seen just once. CD8+CD57+ cell expansion had been shown by flow cytometry in patients chosen for sequencing.

J is TRBJ2-7 and V is TRBV15, with TRBD1 matching 10 bases. The TCR comes from a human donor with aplastic anemia. Sequencing used sorted CD4+, CD8+, or CD8+CD57+ T cells (not recorded which) from PBMCs. In DNA, the CDR3 is TGTGCCACCAGCCGACGGACAGGGGGGTCTTTGGGTGAGCAGTACTTC. Protein product: CATSRRTGGSLGEQYF.